This is a list of T cell receptor beta chains from one sample in a study of cytomegalovirus exposure and HLA in healthy donors. Generated by immunoSEQ multiplex PCR, the TCRdb table keeps only in-frame clones and is missing some. The table has about 160,000 clones, 60% to 85% seen once; the top ten hold around 2.3%. Sequenced input: PBMCs. These receptors came from a man aged 50 or older in good health and CMV-seropositive. Both conserved end residues are part of each CDR3. A D gene is named only where the DNA matches it firmly. Clone size appears in some rows only: once, few, many, or a class for an expanded clone.

clone_size	j_call	d_call	v_call	cdr3_nt	cdr3_aa
NA	TRBJ1-1	TRBD1	TRBV27	TGTGCCAGCAACCGGGACAGGGGAGGCACTGAAGCTTTCTTT	CASNRDRGGTEAFF
NA	TRBJ1-5	NA	TRBV30	TGTGCCTGGAGTGTATACGGCGGGCAGCCCCAGCATTTT	CAWSVYGGQPQHF
NA	TRBJ2-3	NA	TRBV7-8	TGTGCCAGCACTATCCGCAGGGAATCAACAGATACGCAGTATTTT	CASTIRRESTDTQYF
once	TRBJ2-7	TRBD1	TRBV28	TGTGCCAGCAGTTTATCCGGGACAGGGAGCCACGAGCAGTACTTC	CASSLSGTGSHEQYF
NA	TRBJ2-7	NA	TRBV15	TGTGCCACCAGCGCTTGGGCGTCCTACGAGCAGTACTTC	CATSAWASYEQYF
NA	TRBJ1-4	TRBD1	TRBV19	TGTGCCAGTAGCAACCTACTCGGGACAGGAAATGAAAAACTGTTTTTT	CASSNLLGTGNEKLFF
NA	TRBJ2-7	TRBD1	TRBV4-2	TGTGCCAGCAGCCTCCCGGGACAGGGGGTCCACGAGCAGTACTTC	CASSLPGQGVHEQYF
NA	TRBJ1-2	NA	TRBV19	TGTGCCAGTAGTACTTTCCGCGGGAGCAGGGAACCCTCTAACTATGGCTACACCTTC	CASSTFRGSREPSNYGYTF
NA	TRBJ2-1	NA	TRBV7-7	TGTGCTAGCAGCTGGGGACTGTACAATGAGCAGTTCTTC	CASSWGLYNEQFF
NA	TRBJ1-1	TRBD1	TRBV10-2	TGCGCCAGCAGTGATTCGGGACAGGGAGTCACTGAAGCTTTCTTT	CASSDSGQGVTEAFF
NA	TRBJ2-7	TRBD1	TRBV5-8	TGTGCCAGCAGCTTTGGCGGGACAGGGGCCGTCCAGCAGTACTTC	CASSFGGTGAVQQYF